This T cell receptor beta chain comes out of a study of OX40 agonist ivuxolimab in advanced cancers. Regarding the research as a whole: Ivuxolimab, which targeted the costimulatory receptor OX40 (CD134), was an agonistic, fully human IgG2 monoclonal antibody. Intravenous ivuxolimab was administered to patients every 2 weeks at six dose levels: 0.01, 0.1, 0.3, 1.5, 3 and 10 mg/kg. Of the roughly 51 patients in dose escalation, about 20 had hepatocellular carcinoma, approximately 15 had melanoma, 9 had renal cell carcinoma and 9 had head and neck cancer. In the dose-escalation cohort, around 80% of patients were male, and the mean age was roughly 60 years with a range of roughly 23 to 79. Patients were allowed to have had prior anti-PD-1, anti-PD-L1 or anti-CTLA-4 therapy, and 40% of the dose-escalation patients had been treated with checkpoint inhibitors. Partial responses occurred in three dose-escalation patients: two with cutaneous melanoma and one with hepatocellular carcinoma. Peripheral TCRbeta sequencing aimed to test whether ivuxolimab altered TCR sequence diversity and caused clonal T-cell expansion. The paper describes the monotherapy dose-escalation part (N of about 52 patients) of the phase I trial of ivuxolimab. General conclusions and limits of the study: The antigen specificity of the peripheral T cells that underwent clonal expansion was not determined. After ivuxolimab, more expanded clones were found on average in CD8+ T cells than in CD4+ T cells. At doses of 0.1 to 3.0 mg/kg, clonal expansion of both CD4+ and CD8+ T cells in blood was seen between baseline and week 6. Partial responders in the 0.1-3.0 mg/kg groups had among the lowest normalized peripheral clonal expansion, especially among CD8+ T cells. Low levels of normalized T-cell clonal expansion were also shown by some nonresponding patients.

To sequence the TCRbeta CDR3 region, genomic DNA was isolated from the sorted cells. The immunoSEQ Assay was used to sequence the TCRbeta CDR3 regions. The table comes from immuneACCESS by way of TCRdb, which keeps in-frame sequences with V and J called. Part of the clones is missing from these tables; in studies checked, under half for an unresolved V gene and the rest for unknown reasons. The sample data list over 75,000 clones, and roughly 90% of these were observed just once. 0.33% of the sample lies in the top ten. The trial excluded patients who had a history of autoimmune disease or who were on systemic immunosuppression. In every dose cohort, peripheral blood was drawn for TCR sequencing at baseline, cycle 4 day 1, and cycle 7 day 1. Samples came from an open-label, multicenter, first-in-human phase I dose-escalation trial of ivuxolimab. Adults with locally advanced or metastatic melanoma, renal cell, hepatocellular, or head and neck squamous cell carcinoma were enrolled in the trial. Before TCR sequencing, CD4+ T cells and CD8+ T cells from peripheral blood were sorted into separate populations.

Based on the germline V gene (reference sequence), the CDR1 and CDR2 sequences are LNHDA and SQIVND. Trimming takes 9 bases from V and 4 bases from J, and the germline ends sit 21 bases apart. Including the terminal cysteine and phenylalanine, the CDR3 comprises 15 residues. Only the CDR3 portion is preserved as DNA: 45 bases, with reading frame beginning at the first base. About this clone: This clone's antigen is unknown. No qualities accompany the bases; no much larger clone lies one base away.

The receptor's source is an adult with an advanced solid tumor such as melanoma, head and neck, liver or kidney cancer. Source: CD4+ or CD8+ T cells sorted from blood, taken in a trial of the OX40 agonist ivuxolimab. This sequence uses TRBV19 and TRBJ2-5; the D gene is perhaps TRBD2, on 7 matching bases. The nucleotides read TGTGCCAGCACCTGGGGGGCGGGAGAAGGAGAGACCCAGTACTTC. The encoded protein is CASTWGAGEGETQYF.